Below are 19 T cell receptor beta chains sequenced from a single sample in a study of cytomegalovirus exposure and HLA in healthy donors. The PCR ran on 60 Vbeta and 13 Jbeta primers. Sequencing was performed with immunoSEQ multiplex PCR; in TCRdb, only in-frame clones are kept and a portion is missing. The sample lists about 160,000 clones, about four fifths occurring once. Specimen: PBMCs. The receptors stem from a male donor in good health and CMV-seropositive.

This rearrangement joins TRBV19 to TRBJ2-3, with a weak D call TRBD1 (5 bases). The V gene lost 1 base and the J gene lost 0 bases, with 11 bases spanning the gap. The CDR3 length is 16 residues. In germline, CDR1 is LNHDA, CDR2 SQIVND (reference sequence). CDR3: CASSIGPRDSTDTQYF. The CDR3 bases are TGTGCCAGTAGTATAGGTCCCAGGGATAGCACAGATACGCAGTATTTT.

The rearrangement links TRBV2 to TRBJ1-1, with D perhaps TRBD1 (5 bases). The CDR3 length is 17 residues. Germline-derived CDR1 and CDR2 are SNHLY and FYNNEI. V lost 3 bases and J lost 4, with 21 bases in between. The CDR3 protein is CASSEGGGWASATEAFF. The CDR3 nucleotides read TGTGCCAGCAGTGAGGGGGGTGGGTGGGCTTCGGCCACTGAAGCTTTCTTT.

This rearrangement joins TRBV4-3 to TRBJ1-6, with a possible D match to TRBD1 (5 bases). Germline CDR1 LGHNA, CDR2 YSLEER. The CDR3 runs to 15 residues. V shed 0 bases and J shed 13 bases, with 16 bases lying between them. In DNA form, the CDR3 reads TGCGCCAGCAGCCAAGACTTCCAGGGTGTAATCCCCCTCCACTTT. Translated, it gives CASSQDFQGVIPLHF.

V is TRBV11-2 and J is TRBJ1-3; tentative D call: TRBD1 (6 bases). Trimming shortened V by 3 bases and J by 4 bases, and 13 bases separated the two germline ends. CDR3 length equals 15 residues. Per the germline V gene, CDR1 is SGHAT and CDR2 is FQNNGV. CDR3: CASSFNRARGNTIYF. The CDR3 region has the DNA TGTGCCAGCAGCTTTAACAGGGCACGAGGAAACACCATATATTTT. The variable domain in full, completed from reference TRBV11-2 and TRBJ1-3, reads EAGVAQSPRYKIIEKRQSVAFWCNPISGHATLYWYQQILGQGPKLLIQFQNNGVVDDSQLPKDRFSAERLKGVDSTLKIQPAKLEDSAVYLCASSFNRARGNTIYFGEGSWLTVV.

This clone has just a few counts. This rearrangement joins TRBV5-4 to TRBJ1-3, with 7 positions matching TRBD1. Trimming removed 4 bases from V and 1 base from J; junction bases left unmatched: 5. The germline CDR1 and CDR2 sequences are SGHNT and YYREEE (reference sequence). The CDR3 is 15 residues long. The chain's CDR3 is CASSRGQASGNTIYF. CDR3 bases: TGTGCCAGCAGCCGCGGACAGGCATCTGGAAACACCATATATTTT. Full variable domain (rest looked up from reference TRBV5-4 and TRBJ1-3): ETGVTQSPTHLIKTRGQQVTLRCSSQSGHNTVSWYQQALGQGPQFIFQYYREEENGRGNFPPRFSGLQFPNYSSELNVNALELDDSALYLCASSRGQASGNTIYFGEGSWLTVV.

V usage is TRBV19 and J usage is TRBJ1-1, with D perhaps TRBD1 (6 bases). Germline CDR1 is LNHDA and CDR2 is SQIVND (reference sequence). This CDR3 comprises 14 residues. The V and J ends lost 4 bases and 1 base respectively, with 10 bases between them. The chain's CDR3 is CASSSLGGNTEAFF. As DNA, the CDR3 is TGTGCCAGTAGTAGCTTAGGGGGGAACACTGAAGCTTTCTTT.

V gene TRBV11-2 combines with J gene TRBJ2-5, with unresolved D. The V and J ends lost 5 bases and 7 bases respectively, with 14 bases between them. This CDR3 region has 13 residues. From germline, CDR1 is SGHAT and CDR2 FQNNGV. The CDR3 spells CASSPDTVGTQYF. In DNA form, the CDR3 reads TGTGCCAGCAGCCCAGACACGGTAGGGACCCAGTACTTC.

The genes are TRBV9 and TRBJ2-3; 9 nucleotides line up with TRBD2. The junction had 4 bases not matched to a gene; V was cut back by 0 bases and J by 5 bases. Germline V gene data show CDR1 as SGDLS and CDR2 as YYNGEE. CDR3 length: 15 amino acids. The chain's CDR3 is CASSVGAGGLDTQYF. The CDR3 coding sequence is TGTGCCAGCAGCGTAGGGGCGGGGGGGTTAGATACGCAGTATTTT.

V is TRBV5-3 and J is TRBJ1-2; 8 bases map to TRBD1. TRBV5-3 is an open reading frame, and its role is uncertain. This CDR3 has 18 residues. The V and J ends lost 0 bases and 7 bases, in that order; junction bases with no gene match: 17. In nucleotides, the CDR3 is TGTGCCAGAAGCTTGGTCTTACTGGACAGGGTGATTATACGTGGCTACACCTTC. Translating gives CARSLVLLDRVIIRGYTF.

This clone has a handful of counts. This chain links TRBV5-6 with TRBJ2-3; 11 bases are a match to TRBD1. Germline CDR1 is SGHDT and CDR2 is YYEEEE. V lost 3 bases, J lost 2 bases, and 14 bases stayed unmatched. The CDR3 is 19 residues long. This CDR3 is CASSSGQGALRKPTDTQYF. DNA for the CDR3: TGTGCCAGCAGCTCTGGACAGGGGGCGCTCAGGAAGCCCACAGATACGCAGTATTTT.

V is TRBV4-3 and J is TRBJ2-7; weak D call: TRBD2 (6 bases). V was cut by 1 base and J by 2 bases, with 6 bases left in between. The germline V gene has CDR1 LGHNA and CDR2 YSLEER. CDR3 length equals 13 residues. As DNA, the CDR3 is TGCGCCAGCAGCCAAGGGAGGGCCTACGAGCAGTACTTC. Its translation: CASSQGRAYEQYF.

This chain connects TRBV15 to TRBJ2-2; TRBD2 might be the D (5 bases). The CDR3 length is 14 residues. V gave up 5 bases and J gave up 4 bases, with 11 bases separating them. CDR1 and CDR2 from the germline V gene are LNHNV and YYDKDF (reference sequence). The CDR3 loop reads CATSGDRGTGELFF. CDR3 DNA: TGTGCCACCAGCGGGGATCGGGGCACCGGGGAGCTGTTTTTT.

CDR3 nucleotide sequence: TGTGCCACCGGACAGGGTCCGGGGAACACTGAAGCTTTCTTT. It codes for CATGQGPGNTEAFF. The chain couples TRBV5-6 to TRBJ1-1, with 8 bases aligning to TRBD1. The germline gives CDR1 SGHDT, CDR2 YYEEEE. Unmatched junction bases numbered 8, after V lost 9 bases and J lost 1 base. The CDR3 spans 14 residues.

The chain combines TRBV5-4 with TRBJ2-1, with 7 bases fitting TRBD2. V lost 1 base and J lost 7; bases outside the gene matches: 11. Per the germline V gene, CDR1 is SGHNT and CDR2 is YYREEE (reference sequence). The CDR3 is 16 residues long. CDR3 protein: CASSLRSAGIGNEQFF. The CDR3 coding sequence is TGTGCCAGCAGCTTGAGGTCAGCGGGGATAGGGAATGAGCAGTTCTTC.

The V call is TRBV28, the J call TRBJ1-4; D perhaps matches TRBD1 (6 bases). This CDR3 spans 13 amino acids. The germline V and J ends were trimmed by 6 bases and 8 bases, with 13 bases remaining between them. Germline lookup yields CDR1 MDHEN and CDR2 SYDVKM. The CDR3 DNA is TGTGCCAGCAGCCCCGGGGGGCGGGAAAAACTGTTTTTT. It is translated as CASSPGGREKLFF.

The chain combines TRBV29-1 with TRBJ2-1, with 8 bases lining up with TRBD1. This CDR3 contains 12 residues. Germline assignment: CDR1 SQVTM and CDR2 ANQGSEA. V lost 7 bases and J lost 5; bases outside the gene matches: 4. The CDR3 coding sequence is TGCAGCGCCCACAGGGGGGACAATGAGCAGTTCTTC. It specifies CSAHRGDNEQFF.

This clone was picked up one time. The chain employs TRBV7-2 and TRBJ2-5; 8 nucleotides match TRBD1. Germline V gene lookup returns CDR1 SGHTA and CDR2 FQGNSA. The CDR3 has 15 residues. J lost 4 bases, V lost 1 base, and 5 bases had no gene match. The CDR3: CASSLGTGSGETQYF. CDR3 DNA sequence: TGTGCCAGCAGCTTAGGGACAGGGTCGGGAGAGACCCAGTACTTC.

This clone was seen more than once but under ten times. CDR3 region: CASSPTRTGYYSPLHF. DNA for the CDR3: TGTGCCAGCAGCCCTACCCGGACAGGGTATTATTCACCCCTCCACTTT. The genes are TRBV5-6 and TRBJ1-6; the match to TRBD1 covers 8 bases. This CDR3 is 16 amino acids long. Germline values: CDR1 SGHDT, CDR2 YYEEEE. V dropped 4 bases and J dropped 8; count of bases not matched to a gene: 11.

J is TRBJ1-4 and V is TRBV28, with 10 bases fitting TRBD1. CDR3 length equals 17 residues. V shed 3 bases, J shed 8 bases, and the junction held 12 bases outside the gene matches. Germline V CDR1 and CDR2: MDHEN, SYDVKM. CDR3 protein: CASSFRGKRDRGEKLFF. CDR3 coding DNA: TGTGCCAGCAGTTTTCGGGGGAAGCGGGACAGGGGCGAAAAACTGTTTTTT.